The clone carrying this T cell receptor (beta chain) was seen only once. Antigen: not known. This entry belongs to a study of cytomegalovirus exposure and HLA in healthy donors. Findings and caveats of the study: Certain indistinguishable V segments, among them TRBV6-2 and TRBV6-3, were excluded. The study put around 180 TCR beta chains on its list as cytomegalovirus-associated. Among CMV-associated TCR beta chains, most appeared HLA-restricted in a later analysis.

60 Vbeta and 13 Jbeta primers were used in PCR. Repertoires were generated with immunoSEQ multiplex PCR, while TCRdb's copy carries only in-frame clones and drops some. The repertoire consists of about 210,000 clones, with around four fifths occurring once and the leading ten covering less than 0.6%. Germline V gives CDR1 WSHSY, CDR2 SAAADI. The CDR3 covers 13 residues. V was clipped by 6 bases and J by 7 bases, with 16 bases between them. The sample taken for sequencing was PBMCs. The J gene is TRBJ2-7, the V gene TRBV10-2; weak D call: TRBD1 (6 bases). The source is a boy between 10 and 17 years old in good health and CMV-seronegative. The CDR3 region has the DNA TGCGCCAGCAGGGCCAACAGGGCTCGGGAGCAGTACTTC. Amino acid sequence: CASRANRAREQYF.